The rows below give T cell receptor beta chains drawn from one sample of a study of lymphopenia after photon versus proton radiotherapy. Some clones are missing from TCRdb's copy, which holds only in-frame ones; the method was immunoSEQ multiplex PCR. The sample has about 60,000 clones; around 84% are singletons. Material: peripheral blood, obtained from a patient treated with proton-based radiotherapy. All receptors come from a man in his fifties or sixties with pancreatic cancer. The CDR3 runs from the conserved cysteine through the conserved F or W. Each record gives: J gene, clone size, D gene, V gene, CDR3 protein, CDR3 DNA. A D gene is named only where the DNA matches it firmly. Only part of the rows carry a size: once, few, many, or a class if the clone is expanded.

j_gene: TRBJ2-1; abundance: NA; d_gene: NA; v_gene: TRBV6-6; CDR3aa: CAGSRDSYNEQFF; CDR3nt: TGTGCCGGGTCACGGGACTCCTACAATGAGCAGTTCTTC
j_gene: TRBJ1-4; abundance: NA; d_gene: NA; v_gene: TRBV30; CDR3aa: CAWSVTGATRLFF; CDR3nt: TGTGCCTGGAGTGTAACCGGGGCCACGCGACTGTTTTTT
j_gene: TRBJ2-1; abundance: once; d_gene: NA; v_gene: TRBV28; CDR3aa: CASSTRRISSYNEQFF; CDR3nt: TGTGCCAGCAGTACCAGACGGATTAGCTCCTACAATGAGCAGTTCTTC
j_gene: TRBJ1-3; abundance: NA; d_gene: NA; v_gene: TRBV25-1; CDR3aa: CASSGQINTIYF; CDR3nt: TGTGCCAGCAGTGGCCAGATAAACACCATATATTTT
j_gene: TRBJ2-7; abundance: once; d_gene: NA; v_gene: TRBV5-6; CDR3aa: CASSRKGPSYEQYF; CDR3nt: TGTGCCAGCAGCCGAAAGGGTCCTTCGTACGAGCAGTACTTC
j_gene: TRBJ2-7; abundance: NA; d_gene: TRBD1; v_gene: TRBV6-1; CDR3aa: CAGAGTGGGEQYF; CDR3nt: TGTGCAGGGGCCGGGACAGGGGGCGGCGAGCAGTACTTC
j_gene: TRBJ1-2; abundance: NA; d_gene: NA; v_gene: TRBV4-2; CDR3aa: CASSQDTLADIYGYTF; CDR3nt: TGTGCCAGCAGCCAAGATACGCTCGCCGATATCTATGGCTACACCTTC
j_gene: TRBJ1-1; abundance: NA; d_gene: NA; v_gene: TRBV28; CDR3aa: CASSLFSVVQKNTEAFF; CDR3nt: TGTGCCAGCAGTTTATTCTCAGTGGTACAGAAGAACACTGAAGCTTTCTTT
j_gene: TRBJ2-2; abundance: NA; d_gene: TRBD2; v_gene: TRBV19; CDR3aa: CASSEPSGRAGELFF; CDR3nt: TGTGCCAGTAGTGAGCCTAGCGGGAGAGCCGGGGAGCTGTTTTTT
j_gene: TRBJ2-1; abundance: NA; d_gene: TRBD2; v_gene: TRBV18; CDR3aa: CASSPTGGSYNEQFF; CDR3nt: TGTGCCAGCTCACCAACGGGGGGTTCCTACAATGAGCAGTTCTTC
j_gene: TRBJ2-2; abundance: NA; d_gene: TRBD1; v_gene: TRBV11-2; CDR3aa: CASRGQGYSGELFF; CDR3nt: TGTGCCAGCAGGGGACAGGGGTATTCCGGGGAGCTGTTTTTT
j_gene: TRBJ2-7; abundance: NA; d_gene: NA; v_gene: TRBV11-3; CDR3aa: CASSLGGAASYEQYF; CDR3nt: TGTGCCAGCAGCTTAGGAGGGGCCGCTTCCTACGAGCAGTACTTC
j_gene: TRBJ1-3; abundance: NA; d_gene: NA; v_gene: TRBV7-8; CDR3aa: CASSNLPGVTGNTIYF; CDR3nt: TGTGCCAGCAGCAACCTACCGGGTGTGACTGGAAACACCATATATTTT
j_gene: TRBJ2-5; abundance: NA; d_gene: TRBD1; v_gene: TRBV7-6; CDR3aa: CASSLGGQGARETQYF; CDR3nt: TGTGCCAGCAGCTTAGGGGGGCAGGGGGCTCGAGAGACCCAGTACTTC
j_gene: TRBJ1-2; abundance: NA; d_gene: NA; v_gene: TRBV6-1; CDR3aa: CASSKGEGGYKGYTF; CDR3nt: TGTGCCAGCAGTAAAGGGGAGGGAGGGTACAAGGGCTACACCTTC
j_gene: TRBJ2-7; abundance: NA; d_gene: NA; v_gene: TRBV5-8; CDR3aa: CASSYRTVAEQYF; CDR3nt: TGTGCCAGCAGCTATAGGACAGTGGCCGAGCAGTACTTC
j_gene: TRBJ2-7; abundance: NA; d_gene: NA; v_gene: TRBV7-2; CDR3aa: CASSSRTSKGYEQYF; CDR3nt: TGTGCCAGCAGCTCCCGGACAAGCAAGGGCTACGAGCAGTACTTC
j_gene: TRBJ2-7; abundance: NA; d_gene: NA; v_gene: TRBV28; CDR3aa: CASSLFKSPLEQYF; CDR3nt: TGTGCCAGCAGTCTCTTTAAGTCCCCCCTCGAGCAGTACTTC
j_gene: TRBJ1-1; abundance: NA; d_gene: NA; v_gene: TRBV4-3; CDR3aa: CASSQDLPGWNEAFF; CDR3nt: TGCGCCAGCAGCCAAGATCTACCGGGGTGGAATGAAGCTTTCTTT
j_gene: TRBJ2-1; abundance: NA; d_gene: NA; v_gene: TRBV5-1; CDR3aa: CASSLTEDYNEQFF; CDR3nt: TGCGCCAGCAGCTTGACAGAAGACTACAATGAGCAGTTCTTC
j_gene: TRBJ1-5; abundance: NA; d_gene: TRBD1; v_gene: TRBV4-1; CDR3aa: CASSQEGEGANQPQHF; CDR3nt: TGCGCCAGCAGCCAAGAAGGGGAGGGGGCCAATCAGCCCCAGCATTTT
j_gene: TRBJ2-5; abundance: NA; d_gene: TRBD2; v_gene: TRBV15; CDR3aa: CATARGGGETQYF; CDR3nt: TGTGCCACCGCTCGTGGGGGAGGGGAGACCCAGTACTTC
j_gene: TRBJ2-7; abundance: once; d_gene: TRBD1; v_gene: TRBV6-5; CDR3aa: CASSYGTGVEQYF; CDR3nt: TGTGCCAGCAGTTACGGGACAGGGGTCGAGCAGTACTTC
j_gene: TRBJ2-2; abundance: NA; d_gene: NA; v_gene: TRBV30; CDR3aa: CAWQTTGELFF; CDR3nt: TGTGCCTGGCAGACCACCGGGGAGCTGTTTTTT
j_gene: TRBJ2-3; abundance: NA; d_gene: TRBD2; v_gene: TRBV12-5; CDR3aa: CASGYMTSGSKGDTQYF; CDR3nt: TGTGCTAGTGGGTATATGACTAGCGGGAGTAAGGGAGATACGCAGTATTTT
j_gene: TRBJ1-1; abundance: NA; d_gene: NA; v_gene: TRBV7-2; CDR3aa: CASSAQGFGTEAFF; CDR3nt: TGTGCCAGCAGCGCACAGGGTTTCGGTACTGAAGCTTTCTTT
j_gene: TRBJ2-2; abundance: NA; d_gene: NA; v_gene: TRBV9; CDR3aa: CASSKISGSGELFF; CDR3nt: TGTGCCAGCAGCAAGATTTCGGGTTCCGGGGAGCTGTTTTTT
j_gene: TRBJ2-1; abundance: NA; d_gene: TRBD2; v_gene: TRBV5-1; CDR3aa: CASSLGLAGPNEQFF; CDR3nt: TGCGCCAGCAGCCTCGGACTAGCGGGACCCAATGAGCAGTTCTTC
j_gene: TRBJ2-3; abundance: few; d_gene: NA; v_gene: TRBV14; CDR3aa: CASSQYSASTDTQYF; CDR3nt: TGTGCCAGCAGCCAGTACAGTGCTAGCACAGATACGCAGTATTTT
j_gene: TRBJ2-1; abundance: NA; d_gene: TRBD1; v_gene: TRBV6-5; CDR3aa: CASMVDRGFYNEQFF; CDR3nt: TGTGCCAGCATGGTAGACAGGGGGTTTTACAATGAGCAGTTCTTC
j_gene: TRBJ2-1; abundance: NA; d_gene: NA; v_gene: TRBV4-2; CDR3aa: CASSQVTSGDNEQFF; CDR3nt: TGTGCCAGCAGCCAAGTCACGTCAGGGGACAATGAGCAGTTCTTC
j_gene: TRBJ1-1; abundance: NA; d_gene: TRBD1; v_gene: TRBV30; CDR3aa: CAWSTGETEAFF; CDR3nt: TGTGCCTGGAGCACAGGGGAGACTGAAGCTTTCTTT
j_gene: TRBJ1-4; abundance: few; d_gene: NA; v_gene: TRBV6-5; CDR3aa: CASSSYRGEKLFF; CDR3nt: TGTGCCAGCAGTAGCTACAGAGGTGAAAAACTGTTTTTT
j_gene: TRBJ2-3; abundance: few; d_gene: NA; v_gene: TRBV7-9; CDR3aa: CASSLGFAGDTQYF; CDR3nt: TGTGCCAGCAGCTTAGGATTTGCCGGAGATACGCAGTATTTT
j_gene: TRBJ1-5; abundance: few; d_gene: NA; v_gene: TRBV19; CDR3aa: CASSTPLGVGQPQHF; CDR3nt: TGTGCCAGTAGTACCCCTTTGGGGGTGGGTCAGCCCCAGCATTTT
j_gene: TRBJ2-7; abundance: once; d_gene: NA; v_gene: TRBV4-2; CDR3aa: CASSRSGSYEQYF; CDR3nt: TGTGCCAGCAGCCGTAGTGGCTCCTACGAGCAGTACTTC